The 6 T cell receptor beta chains in this list originate from one sample, sequenced in a study of shared clonotypes between healthy human individuals. Assay used: immunoSEQ multiplex PCR; TCRdb lists only in-frame clones, some missing. The sample lists about 580,000 clones, nearly 98% occurring once. Cells designated naive CD8 were CD45RO-negative and were positively selected for CCR7, with terminally differentiated effector memory CD45RA+ cells excluded. Sequenced input: naive CD8+ T cells sorted from blood. These receptor sequences come from a man aged 25 to 40 in good health.

The chain links TRBV7-9 to TRBJ2-7; maybe TRBD1 (5 bases). Germline V CDR1 and CDR2: SEHNR, FQNEAQ (reference sequence). CDR3 length: 15 residues. The ends were cut back, 4 bases at V and 3 bases at J, with 16 bases in the middle. The CDR3 coding sequence is TGTGCCAGCAGCTGGCGTGGTGGGGCCAACTACGAGCAGTACTTC. Translating gives CASSWRGGANYEQYF.

This sequence joins TRBV27 and TRBJ2-1; D perhaps matches TRBD2 (5 bases). The CDR3 covers 14 residues. CDR1 is MNHEY, CDR2 SMNVEV, per germline (reference sequence). The V and J ends lost 0 bases and 7 bases respectively, with 10 bases between them. CDR3 residues: CASSLSTSGNEQFF. As DNA, the CDR3 is TGTGCCAGCAGTTTATCGACCTCGGGGAATGAGCAGTTCTTC.

The chain uses TRBV11-2 and TRBJ2-7; D unclear. CDR3 length: 14 residues. CDR1 and CDR2 (germline): SGHAT, FQNNGV. V was pared by 5 bases and J by 4 bases, with 15 bases between. Written as DNA, the CDR3 is TGTGCCAGCAGCCTGGCCCCCGTAACGTACGAGCAGTACTTC. Residues: CASSLAPVTYEQYF.

V is TRBV29-1 and J is TRBJ2-7; D perhaps matches TRBD2 (6 bases). The germline gives CDR1 SQVTM, CDR2 ANQGSEA. V lost 4 bases to trimming and J lost 2 bases, with 15 bases between them. This CDR3 has 14 amino acids. CDR3 sequence: CSVVTAGRPYEQYF. CDR3 nucleotide sequence: TGCAGCGTTGTTACAGCGGGTCGCCCCTACGAGCAGTACTTC.

The chain links TRBV29-1 to TRBJ1-2, with D uncertain. The germline CDR1 and CDR2 sequences are SQVTM and ANQGSEA. The V end was cut by 7 bases, the J end by 2 bases, with 8 bases between. The length of the CDR3 is 11 residues. This CDR3 is CSARSNYGYTF. CDR3 coding DNA: TGCAGCGCCAGGAGCAACTATGGCTACACCTTC.

This CDR3 is CASSQEWPGGPETQYF. CDR3 DNA sequence: TGCGCCAGCAGCCAAGAGTGGCCGGGAGGGCCGGAGACCCAGTACTTC. This sequence joins TRBV4-1 and TRBJ2-5; TRBD2 agrees at 8 bases. Germline V gene data show CDR1 as MGHRA and CDR2 as YSYEKL. J was trimmed by 5 bases and V by 0 bases; bases with no gene match: 8. The CDR3 has 16 amino acids.